This TCR beta chain was sequenced in a study of response to subunit inactivated influenza vaccine. General study findings and limits: The study's authors posited that every seasonal influenza vaccination enlists few new T cells.

TCRdb ran MiXCR on the RT-PCR reads and lists one entry per CDR3 protein. The sample includes approximately 500,000 distinct CDR3 sequences, around 13% of them seen just once. CDR3 length equals 15 residues. The V and J ends lost 3 bases and 5 bases respectively, with 16 bases between them. The germline V gene has CDR1 SGHVS and CDR2 FQNEAQ. The sample holds many counts of this clonotype. Antigen specificity is unknown. The V gene is TRBV7-8, the J gene TRBJ1-1; unclear D gene. This material consisted of PBMCs from blood, taken roughly 48 days after vaccination. The TCR originated in a man in his fifties or sixties who received an inactivated influenza vaccine. CDR3 DNA: TGTGCCAGCAGCTTCTACCGGGAGGGCAGAACTGAAGCTTTCTTT. Translation gives CASSFYREGRTEAFF. The entire variable domain, with the rest obtained from reference TRBV7-8 and TRBJ1-1, is as follows: GAGVSQSPRYKVAKRGQDVALRCDPISGHVSLFWYQQALGQGPEFLTYFQNEAQLDKSGLPSDRFFAERPEGSVSTLKIQRTQQEDSAVYLCASSFYREGRTEAFFGQGTRLTVV.